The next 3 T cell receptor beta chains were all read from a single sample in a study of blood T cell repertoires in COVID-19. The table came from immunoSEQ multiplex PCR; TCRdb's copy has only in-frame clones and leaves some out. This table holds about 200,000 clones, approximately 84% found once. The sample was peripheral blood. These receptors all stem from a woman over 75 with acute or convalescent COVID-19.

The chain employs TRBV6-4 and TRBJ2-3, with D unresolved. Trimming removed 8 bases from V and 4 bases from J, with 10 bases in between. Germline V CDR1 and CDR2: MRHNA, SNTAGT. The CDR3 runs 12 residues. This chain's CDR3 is CASRGSADTQYF. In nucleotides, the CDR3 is TGTGCCAGCCGTGGGTCAGCAGATACGCAGTATTTT.

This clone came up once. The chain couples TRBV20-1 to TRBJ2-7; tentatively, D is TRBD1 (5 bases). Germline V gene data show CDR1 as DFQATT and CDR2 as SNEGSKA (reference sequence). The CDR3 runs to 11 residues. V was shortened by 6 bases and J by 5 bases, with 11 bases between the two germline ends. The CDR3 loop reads CSARALNEQYF. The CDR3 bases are TGCAGTGCCAGGGCTCTGAACGAGCAGTACTTC.

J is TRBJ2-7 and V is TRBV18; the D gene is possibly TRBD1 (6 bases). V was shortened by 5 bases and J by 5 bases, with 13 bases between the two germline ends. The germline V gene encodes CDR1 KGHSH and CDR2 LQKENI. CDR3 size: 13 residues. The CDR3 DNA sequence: TGTGCCAGCTCAGGGGATACAGGGAACGAGCAGTACTTC. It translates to CASSGDTGNEQYF.